This T cell receptor (beta chain) was found in a study of T cell responses to AZD1222 COVID-19 vaccine. Sequenced by immunoSEQ multiplex PCR; TCRdb stores in-frame clones only, minus some. The sample records some 130,000 clones, roughly 90% being singletons. The CDR3 is 16 residues long. Germline lookup yields CDR1 SEHNR and CDR2 FQNEAQ (reference sequence). V lost 5 bases and J 5 bases, leaving 18 bases between the germline ends. The sample was peripheral blood, taken on day 0 of AZD1222 vaccination. This clonotype originated in an adult in good health. This sequence joins TRBV7-9 and TRBJ1-4, with unresolved D. CDR3 DNA: TGTGCCAGCAGCCCCAGAGGTCCACCCCAGAATGAAAAACTGTTTTTT. It encodes CASSPRGPPQNEKLFF.